This T cell receptor beta chain was captured by sequencing in a study of blood T cell repertoires in COVID-19 (TCRdb year 2020). For the study in its entirety: The collaborator samples originated in the United States, Italy and Spain and spanned the acute and convalescent phases of COVID-19. The prospective study material was composed of cDNA or gDNA derived from T cells, B-cell-depleted T cells, or PBMCs. Subjects who had been exposed to COVID-19, were actively infected with it, or had recovered from it provided the deeply sampled blood TCRbeta repertoires that made up the dataset. The repertoires were released in a freely available public database intended as a resource for research on the immune response to SARS-CoV-2. Samples were obtained from the ongoing ImmuneRACE study (first 160 participants) and from about 1,300 subjects provided by 6 global collaborators. The sample metadata nearly always contained a de-identified subject ID, COVID-19 status, age in years and sex. Where HLA class I and class II types were available, the types were taken from metadata supplied by the sample provider, not from assay-based typing.

A note on this clone: Its antigen remains unidentified. One base away there is no much larger clone; base qualities are not given.

TCRbeta CDR3 regions were amplified from genomic DNA using the immunoSEQ Assay, a bias-controlled multiplex PCR. The source study handled its data this way. Within the assay, amplification of reference gene primers was used to estimate how many nucleated cells each sample contained. To quantify the absolute abundance of each unique TCRbeta CDR3 rearrangement, sequence reads were collapsed and filtered. For each sample, productive Simpson clonality was calculated as the square root of Simpson's diversity index across productive rearrangements. TCRdb stores this immuneACCESS table with in-frame sequences only. Part of the clones is absent; in the studies checked, under half of the shortfall reflects unresolved V genes, and no reason is known for the rest. The DNA was the basis for D and trimming; V, J and clone size are from that table. This sample comprises approximately 13,000 clones, roughly four fifths of them detected only once. The ten largest make up 20% to 25% of the sample.

Whole blood was collected in K2EDTA tubes by collaborating institutions according to the institutions' own protocols. Collaborator samples were shipped for TCRbeta analysis as frozen whole blood, isolated PBMCs, or DNA extracted from either sample type. Overall study results and their limits: How much clinical and demographic metadata was included differed by source and by participant, and the metadata was provided uncurated.

As encoded in the germline V gene, CDR1 is MDHEN while CDR2 is SYDVKM. Deletion took 5 bases off V and 3 bases off J, with a span of 7 bases between the germline ends. The CDR3, cysteine through phenylalanine, is 12 amino acids long. Only the CDR3 DNA is retained, 36 bases long and in frame from the first base. This sequence uses TRBV28 and TRBJ1-2; tentative D gene TRBD1, with 5 bases matching. This receptor was taken from a boy aged 2-15 years with active or convalescent COVID-19. Specimen: peripheral blood. The DNA sequence follows: TGTGCCAGCAGTGCAGGGTACTATGGCTACACCTTC. Translated, this gives CASSAGYYGYTF.